These 27 T cell receptor beta chains share one sample of origin, sequenced in a study of T-cell memory formation after mild COVID-19. From the 5' RACE reads, TCRdb called clonotypes with MiXCR, one entry per CDR3 protein. The sample carries approximately 250,000 distinct CDR3 sequences, approximately 15% recorded once. Source material: PBMCs or a T cell subset sorted from them (not recorded which). The source of these receptors is an adult woman who had mild COVID-19 (a few samples of this study predate the infection). Cell type and time point are not known.

This clonotype showed up just a few times. One end of the junction varies from germline; a read error may be responsible. This chain joins TRBV30 and TRBJ2-1; 7 nucleotides align to TRBD1. CDR3 length: 10 amino acids. Looked up from germline, CDR1 is GTSNPN and CDR2 is SVGIG (reference sequence). The CDR3 DNA follows: TGTGCCTGGACCGCGACAGGGACCACCTTC. It encodes CAWTATGTTF.

This clonotype was counted only a few times. This rearrangement joins TRBV12-3 or TRBV12-4 to TRBJ2-3; no firm D call. The V gene lost 5 bases and the J gene lost 1 base, with 10 bases spanning the gap. This CDR3 is built from 14 residues. CDR3 bases: TGTGCCAGCAGTACCCGAAGGGGCACAGATACGCAGTATTTT. This codes for CASSTRRGTDTQYF.

As DNA, the CDR3 is TGCAGCGCCACCCGCGGGGGGGCACCCGGGGAGCTGTTTTTT. Amino acid sequence: CSATRGGAPGELFF. This chain uses TRBV29-1 with TRBJ2-2; 9 nucleotides agree with TRBD2. This CDR3 has 14 amino acids. V trimming: 7 bases; J trimming: 6 bases; junction bases outside the gene matches: 9. Germline values: CDR1 SQVTM, CDR2 ANQGSEA.

This clonotype was counted ten times or more. The J gene is TRBJ2-7, the V gene TRBV4-2; D gene uncertain. V lost 0 bases to trimming and J lost 4 bases, with 7 bases between them. Germline CDR1 and CDR2: LGHNA and YNFKEQ. The CDR3 sequence is 13 residues long. The CDR3 DNA reads TGTGCCAGCAGCCAAGAAACTGGTTACGAGCAGTACTTC. Its protein is CASSQETGYEQYF.

The V gene is TRBV4-1, the J gene TRBJ1-1; D remains ambiguous. Trimming took off 7 bases at V and 8 bases at J, with 17 bases between the two ends. CDR3 length: 13 residues. Per the germline V gene, CDR1 is MGHRA and CDR2 is YSYEKL. CDR3 DNA sequence: TGCGCCAGCACCGCCGTGGGGTCGCGGGAAGCTTTCTTT. This sequence encodes CASTAVGSREAFF.

The chain couples TRBV24-1 to TRBJ2-1; 7 nucleotides match TRBD2. Germline assignment: CDR1 KGHDR and CDR2 SFDVKD. The CDR3 sequence is 15 residues long. V shed 10 bases and J 8 bases; nucleotides not matched to a gene: 16. The CDR3 region has the DNA TGTGCCACTTCCCGTGCGGGAGTGAATCAGGATGAGCAGTTCTTC. Amino acids: CATSRAGVNQDEQFF.

The V gene is TRBV7-6, the J gene TRBJ1-1; D is perhaps TRBD1 (5 bases). Germline lookup yields CDR1 SGHVS and CDR2 FNYEAQ. CDR3 length equals 14 residues. V lost 5 bases, J lost 1 base, and 11 bases lay in between. CDR3 coding DNA: TGTGCCAGCAGCCCGGGGGTAAGGAACACTGAAGCTTTCTTT. Translation: CASSPGVRNTEAFF.

This chain joins TRBV11-3 and TRBJ1-1; D ambiguous. The germline V gene has CDR1 SGHNT and CDR2 YENEEA. V shed 0 bases and J shed 5 bases, with 7 bases lying between them. This CDR3 has 13 amino acids. The chain's CDR3 is CASSLDPGTEAFF. CDR3 DNA: TGTGCCAGCAGCTTAGACCCGGGTACTGAAGCTTTCTTT.

The chain carries TRBV20-1 and TRBJ2-2; maybe TRBD1 (5 bases). V was pared by 3 bases and J by 1 base, with 9 bases between. Germline CDR1 reads DFQATT; CDR2 reads SNEGSKA (reference sequence). This CDR3 is built from 14 residues. The DNA of the CDR3 is TGCAGTGCTAGCAGTAGGGGGAACACCGGGGAGCTGTTTTTT. It encodes CSASSRGNTGELFF.

The table lists this clonotype with a few counts. This rearrangement joins TRBV5-6 to TRBJ2-7, with D possibly TRBD2 on 5 matching bases. Germline assignment: CDR1 SGHDT and CDR2 YYEEEE. Trimming shortened V by 0 bases and J by 5 bases, and 9 bases separated the two germline ends. The CDR3 sequence is 13 residues long. The CDR3 is CASSLELAHEQYF. The CDR3 bases are TGTGCCAGCAGCTTGGAGCTAGCCCACGAGCAGTACTTC.

Here the CDR3 reads CSARDWRGQGATDTQYF. The CDR3 DNA reads TGCAGTGCTAGAGATTGGAGAGGACAGGGGGCGACAGATACGCAGTATTTT. V and J are TRBV20-1 and TRBJ2-3, with 11 bases that match TRBD1. In germline, CDR1 is DFQATT, CDR2 SNEGSKA (reference sequence). The CDR3 extends over 17 amino acids. The V gene end was trimmed by 0 bases and the J gene end by 3 bases; junction bases not matched to a gene: 8.

The chain combines TRBV3-1 with TRBJ1-2; 7 nucleotides agree with TRBD1. The CDR3 runs to 13 residues. Germline V gene lookup returns CDR1 LGHDT and CDR2 YNNKEL (reference sequence). V shed 3 bases, J shed 6 bases, and the junction held 4 bases outside the gene matches. The CDR3 sequence: CASSHRGLDGYTF. DNA for the CDR3: TGTGCCAGCAGCCACAGGGGGTTGGATGGCTACACCTTC.

Only a few counts were recorded for this clonotype. The V and J genes are TRBV5-1 and TRBJ2-7; no clear D. V was clipped by 3 bases and J by 5 bases, with 15 bases between them. Germline V gene sequence: CDR1 SGHRS, CDR2 YFSETQ. This CDR3 comprises 14 residues. The CDR3 reads CASSSRSFGHEQYF. For the CDR3, the DNA is TGCGCCAGCAGCTCCAGGAGCTTCGGCCACGAGCAGTACTTC.

The rearrangement links TRBV18 to TRBJ1-1; TRBD1 might be the D (5 bases). V lost 5 bases and J lost 3, with 13 bases in between. Germline V gene data show CDR1 as KGHSH and CDR2 as LQKENI. This CDR3 has 14 residues. The CDR3 DNA is TGTGCCAGCTCAACGCAGGGTTACGACACTGAAGCTTTCTTT. This sequence encodes CASSTQGYDTEAFF.

This clonotype has a count of ten or more. This chain links TRBV5-1 with TRBJ2-3; no clear D gene. V lost 4 bases, J lost 0 bases, and 12 bases lay in between. Germline lookup yields CDR1 SGHRS and CDR2 YFSETQ. This CDR3 spans 15 amino acids. The CDR3 DNA reads as TGCGCCAGCAGCCTGAGAATGGGGAGCACAGATACGCAGTATTTT. It yields the protein CASSLRMGSTDTQYF.

The chain has TRBV7-3 and TRBJ2-3; 9 bases match TRBD1. Losses at the gene ends were 1 base for V and 6 bases for J; bases not matched to a gene: 2. Germline loops: CDR1 SGHTA, CDR2 FQGTGA. CDR3 length: 14 residues. CDR3 sequence: CASSLNRGQDTQYF. The CDR3 nucleotides are TGTGCCAGCAGCTTAAACAGGGGGCAGGATACGCAGTATTTT.

This clonotype appeared a few times. The chain is built from TRBV6-5 and TRBJ1-1, with TRBD1 identical over 8 bases. The CDR3 extends over 18 amino acids. Germline assignment: CDR1 MNHEY and CDR2 SVGAGI. The V segment lost 2 bases and the J segment 4 bases; nucleotides outside the gene matches: 15. The chain's CDR3 is CASSYLPGTGRSSTEAFF. CDR3 bases: TGTGCCAGCAGTTACCTGCCCGGGACAGGTCGTTCGAGCACTGAAGCTTTCTTT.

V gene TRBV6-5 combines with J gene TRBJ1-2, with D uncertain. Between the trimmed V and J ends, which lost 0 bases and 8 bases, there was a span of 19 bases. The CDR3 length is 16 residues. The germline CDR1 and CDR2 sequences are MNHEY and SVGAGI. Here the CDR3 DNA reads TGTGCCAGCAGTTACTCGTCCCGGGCCCCCGGCTCGGGCTACACCTTC. Its protein product is CASSYSSRAPGSGYTF.

The table lists this clonotype with a few counts. This chain uses TRBV12-3 or TRBV12-4 with TRBJ2-7, with a weak D call TRBD2 (6 bases). This CDR3 is built from 18 residues. The V end lost 3 bases, the J end lost 4 bases, and 25 bases lay between the germline ends. In nucleotides, the CDR3 is TGTGCCAGCAGTTTGTACGGGGGTGGGAGCGGTTTGACTTACGAGCAGTACTTC. It specifies CASSLYGGGSGLTYEQYF.

In this sample, this clonotype turned up a few times. The chain carries TRBV4-1 and TRBJ1-3; D not certain. CDR1 and CDR2 from the germline V gene are MGHRA and YSYEKL. V lost 0 bases and J lost 7, with 10 bases in between. This CDR3 has 14 amino acids. CDR3 region: CASSQDYGRNTIYF. As DNA, the CDR3 is TGCGCCAGCAGCCAAGATTACGGCAGGAACACCATATATTTT.

The chain links TRBV14 to TRBJ2-1; D unresolved. Germline V lookup: CDR1 SGHDN, CDR2 FVKESK. The CDR3 runs 17 residues. V lost 0 bases and J 0 bases, leaving 12 bases between the germline ends. Here the CDR3 DNA reads TGTGCCAGCAGCCAAGAAAGGACGGACGGCTCCTACAATGAGCAGTTCTTC. Protein product: CASSQERTDGSYNEQFF. Based on the CDR3 plus reference TRBV14 and TRBJ2-1, the full variable domain is EAGVTQFPSHSVIEKGQTVTLRCDPISGHDNLYWYRRVMGKEIKFLLHFVKESKQDESGMPNNRFLAERTGGTYSTLKVQPAELEDSGVYFCASSQERTDGSYNEQFFGPGTRLTVL.

The rearrangement joins TRBV6-2 or TRBV6-3 to TRBJ2-1; a weak D match, TRBD2 (7 bases). The V gene's germline CDR1 is MNHEY and CDR2 SVGEGT. Trimming shortened V by 4 bases and J by 3 bases, and 13 bases separated the two germline ends. This CDR3 comprises 15 residues. The CDR3, as DNA: TGTGCCAGCAGTTTCCGGGGGGCCAACTACAATGAGCAGTTCTTC. Translating it yields CASSFRGANYNEQFF.

This clonotype was observed a handful of times. This chain uses TRBV7-2 with TRBJ2-4; D is ambiguous. Trimming took 2 bases from V and 0 from J, leaving 14 bases between them. Germline values: CDR1 SGHTA, CDR2 FQGNSA. The CDR3 contains 17 residues. Here the CDR3 DNA reads TGTGCCAGCAGCTTAAGTAGCTTTTTAATAGCCAAAAACATTCAGTACTTC. Encoded protein: CASSLSSFLIAKNIQYF.

For this clonotype: One junction end does not reproduce the germline sequence, and a read error may be involved. The chain recombines TRBV5-1 with TRBJ2-1; maybe TRBD2 (6 bases). CDR1 is SGHRS, CDR2 YFSETQ, per germline. The CDR3 sequence is 15 residues long. CDR3 DNA sequence: TGTGCCAGCAGCTTTTCGGAGGGCCCCAACAATGAGCAGTTCTTC. Translated: CASSFSEGPNNEQFF.

The chain couples TRBV11-2 to TRBJ2-2; 8 positions agree with TRBD1. The CDR3 is 15 residues long. CDR1 and CDR2 from the germline V gene are SGHAT and FQNNGV. After removal of 3 bases from V and 3 bases from J, the junction contained 3 bases not matched to a gene. The CDR3 nucleotides read TGTGCCAGCAGCTTGGGACAGGTTTACACCGGGGAGCTGTTTTTT. This encodes CASSLGQVYTGELFF.

This clonotype was observed a few times. The V and J genes are TRBV12-3 or TRBV12-4 and TRBJ1-6; 7 bases are shared with TRBD1. V dropped 5 bases and J dropped 8; count of bases not matched to a gene: 18. There are 18 residues in the CDR3. The CDR3 sequence is CASSPSLLGNRGDSPLHF. The CDR3 bases are TGTGCCAGCAGTCCCTCCTTACTTGGTAACAGGGGTGATTCACCCCTCCACTTT.

This clonotype was found many times. The V call is TRBV9, the J call TRBJ2-1; 9 nucleotides match TRBD2. Germline values: CDR1 SGDLS, CDR2 YYNGEE. This CDR3 is 15 amino acids long. The V gene end was trimmed by 5 bases and the J gene end by 4 bases; junction bases not matched to a gene: 7. The CDR3 spells CASRAVAGEYNEQFF. CDR3 coding DNA: TGTGCCAGCAGGGCGGTAGCGGGAGAATACAATGAGCAGTTCTTC.